Each of the 17 T cell receptor beta chains below was sequenced from the same sample in a study of shared clonotypes between healthy human individuals. Clones were read by immunoSEQ multiplex PCR, and TCRdb kept only the in-frame ones, dropping some. The sample records about 670,000 clones, around 72% being singletons. Sequenced: memory CD4+ T cells sorted from blood. The subset: CD45RA-negative fraction. These receptors were taken from a woman under 40 in good health.

About this clone: The sample holds other DNA sequences that translate to the same CDR3. The chain links TRBV7-9 to TRBJ2-6, with D unresolved. Trimming stripped 0 bases from V and 0 bases from J, with 3 bases between. Germline CDR1 and CDR2: SEHNR and FQNEAQ (reference sequence). The CDR3 contains 15 residues. The chain's CDR3 is CASSLAGSGANVLTF. In nucleotides, the CDR3 is TGTGCCAGCAGCTTAGCTGGCTCTGGGGCCAACGTCCTGACTTTC.

The J gene is TRBJ2-5, the V gene TRBV7-3; D unclear. CDR3 length equals 15 residues. Germline V gene sequence: CDR1 SGHTA, CDR2 FQGTGA. Trimming removed 2 bases from V and 3 bases from J, with 13 bases in between. The CDR3 DNA reads TGTGCCAGCAGCTTAGGTGGATCCCTCGAAGAGACCCAGTACTTC. Amino acids: CASSLGGSLEETQYF.

The chain recombines TRBV27 with TRBJ1-4; perhaps TRBD1 as D (5 bases). Germline V CDR1 and CDR2: MNHEY, SMNVEV (reference sequence). CDR3 length: 15 amino acids. Trimming took 6 bases from V and 4 from J, leaving 15 bases between them. The CDR3 sequence: CASSSMWRGNEKLFF. In nucleotides, the CDR3 is TGTGCCAGCAGCTCTATGTGGAGGGGTAATGAAAAACTGTTTTTT.

The CDR3 protein is CAISRANTEAFF. For the CDR3, the DNA is TGTGCCATCAGCCGGGCTAACACTGAAGCTTTCTTT. The V gene is TRBV10-3, the J gene TRBJ1-1; no clear D gene. Germline-derived CDR1 and CDR2 are ENHRY and SYGVKD. Trimming cost V 6 bases and J 2 bases, with 7 bases left between them. The CDR3 is 12 amino acids.

In this sample, this clone turned up many times. This chain's CDR3 is CASSMTSHNEQFF. CDR3 DNA sequence: TGTGCCAGTAGTATGACTAGCCATAATGAGCAGTTCTTC. J is TRBJ2-1 and V is TRBV19, with TRBD2 identical over 7 bases. Germline V CDR1 and CDR2: LNHDA, SQIVND (reference sequence). The CDR3 totals 13 residues. V lost 3 bases to trimming and J lost 7 bases; unmatched junction nucleotides: 3.

The chain combines TRBV19 with TRBJ1-5; D gene uncertain. CDR1 is LNHDA, CDR2 SQIVND, per germline (reference sequence). Deletions cut 5 bases from V and 7 bases from J, with 18 bases between. This CDR3 has 15 amino acids. The CDR3 DNA is TGTGCCAGTAGTTACCGGGGAGGCGAAGGACAGCCCCAGCATTTT. This translates into CASSYRGGEGQPQHF.

The V call is TRBV18, the J call TRBJ2-3; 8 bases fit TRBD2. CDR3 length equals 14 residues. CDR1 is KGHSH, CDR2 LQKENI, per germline. After removal of 2 bases from V and 7 bases from J, the junction contained 5 bases not matched to a gene. As DNA, the CDR3 is TGTGCCAGCTCACCAGGCGGCGGGAGGTATACGCAGTATTTT. Translating gives CASSPGGGRYTQYF.

The chain joins TRBV6-1 to TRBJ1-5; a possible D gene is TRBD1 (5 bases). Germline CDR1 and CDR2: MNHNS and SASEGT. This CDR3 has 15 residues. Trimming left V 4 bases short and J 3 bases short, with 13 bases between. The CDR3 loop reads CASSVGTGANQPQHF. The DNA of the CDR3 is TGTGCCAGCAGTGTCGGAACAGGAGCCAATCAGCCCCAGCATTTT.

The chain recombines TRBV18 with TRBJ1-4, with 7 positions matching TRBD1. The CDR3 runs to 15 residues. The germline V gene has CDR1 KGHSH and CDR2 LQKENI. V lost 1 base and J lost 5; bases outside the gene matches: 4. The CDR3: CASSPRTGENEKLFF. CDR3 DNA sequence: TGTGCCAGCTCACCACGGACAGGAGAAAATGAAAAACTGTTTTTT.

The chain links TRBV30 to TRBJ2-1; 16 nucleotides match TRBD2. With V trimmed by 6 bases and J by 9 bases, 11 bases remained unmatched. Germline V lookup: CDR1 GTSNPN, CDR2 SVGIG (reference sequence). CDR3 length: 16 residues. CDR3 DNA sequence: TGTGCCTGTCCTACCCCGGGACTAGCGGGAGGGCGTGAGCAGTTCTTC. This codes for CACPTPGLAGGREQFF.

V and J are TRBV4-1 and TRBJ1-4; 8 bases are a match to TRBD1. The CDR3 contains 16 residues. Germline V CDR1 and CDR2: MGHRA, YSYEKL. V lost 4 bases, J lost 0 bases, and 4 bases stayed unmatched. In nucleotides, the CDR3 is TGCGCCAGCAGCCCTGACAGGGGAACAACTAATGAAAAACTGTTTTTT. As protein: CASSPDRGTTNEKLFF.

V gene TRBV2 combines with J gene TRBJ1-1, with 9 bases that match TRBD1. CDR1 and CDR2 from the germline V gene are SNHLY and FYNNEI. The length of the CDR3 is 12 residues. V was pared by 6 bases and J by 7 bases, with 3 bases of the junction left unmatched. The CDR3 is CASRVGQGEAFF. DNA for the CDR3: TGTGCCAGCAGGGTGGGACAGGGTGAAGCTTTCTTT.

The rearrangement links TRBV25-1 to TRBJ2-7; D might be TRBD2 (5 bases). The CDR3 extends over 15 amino acids. Per the germline V gene, CDR1 is MGHDK and CDR2 is SYGVNS. Deletions cut 2 bases from V and 0 bases from J, with 11 bases between. CDR3 sequence reads: CASSEDGVLSYEQYF. CDR3 in DNA: TGTGCCAGCAGTGAAGACGGGGTTCTCTCCTACGAGCAGTACTTC.

This clone was recorded once. The chain employs TRBV5-5 and TRBJ2-5; TRBD1 matches at 7 bases. The V gene's germline CDR1 is SGHKS and CDR2 YYEKEE (reference sequence). This CDR3 has 14 amino acids. V lost 2 bases to trimming and J lost 4 bases; unmatched junction nucleotides: 5. The DNA for the CDR3 is TGTGCCAGCAGCTTCTTAGGGGGCCGAGAGACCCAGTACTTC. As protein: CASSFLGGRETQYF.

This chain joins TRBV4-1 and TRBJ1-1; 9 nucleotides match TRBD1. The length of the CDR3 is 14 residues. Germline loops: CDR1 MGHRA, CDR2 YSYEKL. Trimming removed 6 bases from V and 8 bases from J; junction bases left unmatched: 10. DNA of the CDR3: TGCGCCAGCAGTCGATGGACAGGGGCGGACGAAGCTTTCTTT. Translated: CASSRWTGADEAFF.

The rearrangement links TRBV6-5 to TRBJ2-5; D perhaps matches TRBD1 (8 bases). The V end lost 5 bases, the J end lost 5 bases, and 18 bases lay between the germline ends. Germline-derived CDR1 and CDR2 are MNHEY and SVGAGI. The CDR3 runs to 15 residues. The CDR3 loop is CASSQGQGGVETQYF. The CDR3 region has the DNA TGTGCCAGCAGTCAAGGACAGGGAGGGGTGGAGACCCAGTACTTC.

The chain joins TRBV10-2 to TRBJ2-7, with 10 nucleotides matching TRBD2. The V segment lost 9 bases and the J segment 4 bases; nucleotides outside the gene matches: 3. This CDR3 has 12 residues. Germline CDR1 is WSHSY and CDR2 is SAAADI. The CDR3 loop reads CASRTSGYEQYF. CDR3 coding DNA: TGCGCCAGTAGGACTAGCGGTTACGAGCAGTACTTC.